The T cell receptor beta chain described here comes from a study of Graves' ophthalmopathy and Graves' hyperthyroidism. Using RNA transcripts, the TCR beta CDR3 regions were amplified. HTBI primers served in a first-round RT-PCR, which a second-round multiplex PCR followed. TCRdb fed the multiplex PCR reads into MiXCR, producing one record per CDR3 protein. The sample yields 740,000 or so distinct CDR3 sequences, 35% to 50% seen once. General study points: Ophthalmopathy versus stable hyperthyroidism: 13-signature model gave 87.88% sensitivity, 65% to 82% specificity.

Points on this clonotype: Its antigen is still unknown.

Germline CDR1 MNHNY, CDR2 SVGAGI (reference sequence). Trimming removed 8 bases from V and 4 bases from J, with 18 bases in between. The CDR3 extends over 14 amino acids. The rearrangement joins TRBV6-6 to TRBJ2-7; D is possibly TRBD2 (6 bases). The sequence was collected from an adult man with Graves' ophthalmopathy. Sequencing was done on a sample of peripheral blood. CDR3 in DNA: TGTGCCAGCGTGTCGTCAGGGAGGCAGTACGAGCAGTACTTC. This codes for CASVSSGRQYEQYF.